This T cell receptor (beta chain) originates from a study of shared clonotypes between healthy human individuals. This table comes from immunoSEQ multiplex PCR, and its TCRdb copy is limited to in-frame clones, with some not included. In the table there are under 1,100,000 clones, approximately 76% of which are singletons. CDR1 and CDR2 (germline): KGHSH, LQKENI. V dropped 3 bases and J dropped 2 bases, with 8 bases sitting between them. The CDR3 covers 13 residues. Notes on this clone: Its antigen is not identified.

Overall study results and limits: In the sorted subsets, rarefaction showed sequencing was incomplete despite large depth. Generation probability values for non-shared clonotypes were lower than those for clonotypes shared by all four donors.

The chain couples TRBV18 to TRBJ2-7, with D unclear. The specimen sequenced was memory CD4+ T cells sorted from blood. Subset given: CD45RA-negative fraction. The source is a man between 18 and 29 years old in good health. CDR3 residues: CASSPYAAYEQYF. CDR3 DNA sequence: TGTGCCAGCTCACCCTACGCAGCCTACGAGCAGTACTTC.